This T cell receptor beta chain emerged from a study of cytomegalovirus exposure and HLA in healthy donors. The donors belonged to the roughly 110-subject validation cohort, separate from the approximately 700-subject first cohort. Assay used: immunoSEQ multiplex PCR; TCRdb lists only in-frame clones, some missing. Here the sample spans more than 85,000 clones, around 89% being singletons. General study results and limits: Subsequent analysis revealed that first-cohort TCR clusters tended to co-occur in the approximately 120 validation repertoires.

As regards this clone: As yet, its antigen is unknown.

The V and J ends lost 5 bases and 1 base respectively, with 17 bases between them. Germline assignment: CDR1 SGHAT and CDR2 FQNNGV. CDR3 length: 16 residues. This receptor was identified in a woman in her thirties in good health and CMV-seropositive. Sequenced input: PBMCs. The gene calls are TRBV11-2 and TRBJ1-1, with D possibly being TRBD1 (6 bases). CDR3 nucleotide sequence: TGTGCCAGCAGCCTCCCTGTAGGGGGACCGAACACTGAAGCTTTCTTT. Protein product: CASSLPVGGPNTEAFF.